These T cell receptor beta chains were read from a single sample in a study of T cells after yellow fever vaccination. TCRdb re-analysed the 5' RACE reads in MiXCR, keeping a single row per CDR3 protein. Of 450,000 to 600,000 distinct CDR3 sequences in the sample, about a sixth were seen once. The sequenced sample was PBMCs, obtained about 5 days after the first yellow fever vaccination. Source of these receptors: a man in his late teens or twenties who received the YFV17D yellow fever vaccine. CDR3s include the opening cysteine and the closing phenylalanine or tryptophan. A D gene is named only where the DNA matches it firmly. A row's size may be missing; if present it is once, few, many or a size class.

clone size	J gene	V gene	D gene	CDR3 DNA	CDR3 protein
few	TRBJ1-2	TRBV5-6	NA	TGTGCCAGCAGCGGCCCGGGATACTATGGCTACACCTTC	CASSGPGYYGYTF
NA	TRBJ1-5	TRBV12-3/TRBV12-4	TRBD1	TGTGCCAGCAGTTCCCGGACAGGGGGCGGGACTCAGCCCCAGCATTTT	CASSSRTGGGTQPQHF
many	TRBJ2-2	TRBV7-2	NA	TGTGCCAGCAGCTTAGTGTCCACGGTGAACACCGGGGAGCTGTTTTTT	CASSLVSTVNTGELFF
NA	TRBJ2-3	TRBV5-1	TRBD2	TGCGCCAGCAGCTTTGGGACTAGCGGGTTGACAGATACGCAGTATTTT	CASSFGTSGLTDTQYF
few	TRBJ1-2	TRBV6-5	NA	TGTGCCAGCAGATACTCCGGGAGGAGGGTTGGTGGCTACACCTTC	CASRYSGRRVGGYTF
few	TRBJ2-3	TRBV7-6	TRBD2	TGTGCCAGCAGCTTAAGCGGGATGAGCACAGATACGCAGTATTTT	CASSLSGMSTDTQYF
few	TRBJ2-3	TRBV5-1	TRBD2	TGCGCCAGCAAAGCGGGGGGGCCAGATACGCAGTATTTT	CASKAGGPDTQYF
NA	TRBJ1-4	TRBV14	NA	TGTGCCAGCAGCGCACAGGGTCTGGGTGGTGAAAAACTGTTTTTT	CASSAQGLGGEKLFF
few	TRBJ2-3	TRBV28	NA	TGTGCCAGCAGTTTATGGAGGGGGTCGGGGGCAGATACGCAGTATTTT	CASSLWRGSGADTQYF
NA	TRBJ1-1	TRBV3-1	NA	TGTGCCAGCAGCCGCCTAACTAGGAACATGAACACTGAAGCTTTCTTT	CASSRLTRNMNTEAFF
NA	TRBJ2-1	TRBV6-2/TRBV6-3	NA	TGTGCCAGCAGTTATAGGCAGTATTCGTACAATGAGCAGTTCTTC	CASSYRQYSYNEQFF
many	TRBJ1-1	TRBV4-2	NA	TGTGCCAGCAGCCAAGATGGTAACACTGAAGCTTTCTTT	CASSQDGNTEAFF
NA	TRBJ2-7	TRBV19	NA	TGTGCCAGTAGTACTCGGAATAGCGAGCAGTACTTC	CASSTRNSEQYF
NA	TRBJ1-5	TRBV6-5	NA	TGTGCCAGCAGTTACTACCAGGGAAGCAATCAGCCCCAGCATTTT	CASSYYQGSNQPQHF
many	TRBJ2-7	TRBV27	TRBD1	TGTGCCAGCAGTTTGGGGACAGGCTACGAGCAGTACTTC	CASSLGTGYEQYF
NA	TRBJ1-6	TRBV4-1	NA	TGCGCCAGCAGCCAAGAAGTCACAGCCGACTCACCCCTCCACTTT	CASSQEVTADSPLHF
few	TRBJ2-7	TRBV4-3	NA	TGCGCCAGCAGCCCAGGTTGGGGGGACAGCACCTACGAGCAGTACTTC	CASSPGWGDSTYEQYF
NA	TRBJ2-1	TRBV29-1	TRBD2	TGCAGCGTGGAACTAGCGGGGAGCTACAATGAGCAGTTCTTC	CSVELAGSYNEQFF
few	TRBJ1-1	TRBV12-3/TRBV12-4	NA	TGTACCTTCAGTTTAGTGGGGATGCGAAGGGGCGTCGTCACTGAAGCTTTCTTT	CTFSLVGMRRGVVTEAFF
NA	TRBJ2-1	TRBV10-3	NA	TGTGCCATCAGTGAAACAGACAGGGAGGTTGGTGTGCAGTTCTTC	CAISETDREVGVQFF
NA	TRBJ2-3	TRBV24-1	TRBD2	TGTGCCACCAGTGACTGGACTAGCGGGGGCACAGATACGCAGTATTTT	CATSDWTSGGTDTQYF
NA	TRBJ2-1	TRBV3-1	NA	TGTGCCAGCAGCCACAGGACCCCTGTAGAGCAGTTCTTC	CASSHRTPVEQFF
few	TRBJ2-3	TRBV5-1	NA	TGCGCCAGCACCCTCAATCTCCAAAATACGCAGTATTTT	CASTLNLQNTQYF
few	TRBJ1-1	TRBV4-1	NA	TGCGCCAGCAGCCAAGGAACGAGGATTGAAGCTTTCTTT	CASSQGTRIEAFF
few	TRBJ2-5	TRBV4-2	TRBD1	TGTGCCAGCAGCCAAGCCTCACGACAGGGGGCTTCCCAAGAGACCCAGTACTTC	CASSQASRQGASQETQYF
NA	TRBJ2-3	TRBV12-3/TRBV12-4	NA	TGTGCCAGCAGCCCAGGGGGGGTAGCGGGGAACACAGATACGCAGTATTTT	CASSPGGVAGNTDTQYF
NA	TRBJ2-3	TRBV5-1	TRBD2	TGCGCCTCGGGGTCGGGAGGGTTGACAGATACGCAGTATTTT	CASGSGGLTDTQYF
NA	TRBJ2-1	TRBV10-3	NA	TGTGCCATCAGTGAGTCGAAGGTCAGGGGGGATGAGCAGTTCTTC	CAISESKVRGDEQFF
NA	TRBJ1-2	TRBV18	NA	TGTGCCAGCTCACCCGACCAACAGGGAATAGGTGGCTACACCTTC	CASSPDQQGIGGYTF
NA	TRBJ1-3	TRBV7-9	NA	TGTGCCAGCAGCTTAGCCGTTTCTGGAAACACCATATATTTT	CASSLAVSGNTIYF
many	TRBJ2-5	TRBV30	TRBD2	TGTGCCTGTTCCGGCGGGGGGGAGACCCAGTACTTC	CACSGGGETQYF
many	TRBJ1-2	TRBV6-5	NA	TGTGCCAGCAGTTACGGGGGGCAGAACTATGGCTACACCTTC	CASSYGGQNYGYTF
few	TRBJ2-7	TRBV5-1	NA	TGCGCCAGCAGCTTTTTGGGTCTCGAGCAGTACTTC	CASSFLGLEQYF
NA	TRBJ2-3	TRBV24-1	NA	TGTGCCACCAGTGATGGTAGCCCAGATACGCAGTATTTT	CATSDGSPDTQYF
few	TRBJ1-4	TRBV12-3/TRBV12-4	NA	TGTGCCAGCAGTTTTGTTACAGGACCTAATGAAAAACTGTTTTTT	CASSFVTGPNEKLFF
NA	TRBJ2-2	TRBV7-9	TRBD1	TGTGCCAGCAGCGCATTAACAGGGGGAGCCGGGGAGCTGTTTTTT	CASSALTGGAGELFF
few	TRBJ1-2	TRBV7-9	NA	TGTGCCAGCAGCCGCAACCAGGGCTCAGGTGGCTACACCTTC	CASSRNQGSGGYTF
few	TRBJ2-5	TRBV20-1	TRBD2	TGCAGTGCTAGAGGGGGAACTAGCGGGGGACTGGAGACCCAGTACTTC	CSARGGTSGGLETQYF
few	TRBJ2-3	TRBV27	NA	TGTGCCAGCAGTAATTTTCACAGGGTCAGAGATACGCAGTATTTT	CASSNFHRVRDTQYF
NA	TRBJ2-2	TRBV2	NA	TGTGCCAGCACACAGGAATTAACGAACACCGGGGAGCTGTTTTTT	CASTQELTNTGELFF
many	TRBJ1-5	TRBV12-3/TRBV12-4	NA	TGTGCCAGCAGCAGGGACGGGAATCAGCCCCAGCATTTT	CASSRDGNQPQHF
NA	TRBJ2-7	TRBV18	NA	TGTGCCAGCTCACCCTCCTCTACAGCCTCCTACGAGCAGTACTTC	CASSPSSTASYEQYF
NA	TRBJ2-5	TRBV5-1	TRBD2	TGCGCCAGCAGCCACCGACTAGCGGGCGGCCAAGAGACCCAGTACTTC	CASSHRLAGGQETQYF
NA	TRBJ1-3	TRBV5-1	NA	TGCGCCAGCAGCTCGGCCCCGTACTCTGGAAACACCATATATTTT	CASSSAPYSGNTIYF